The 29 T cell receptor delta chains below were found in one sample sequenced in a study of human gamma delta and Vdelta1 T cells. TCRdb fed the PCR reads into CATT to redo clone calling. Among over 10,000 delta-chain clones listed, under 50% were seen once. The antigens these receptors bind are not known. The sequenced material came from Vdelta1 gamma-delta T cells from blood grown in culture (DOT cells). The receptors were sampled from a human donor in good health.

The rearrangement uses TRDV1 and TRDJ1; the match to TRDD3 covers 8 bases. Germline values: CDR1 TSWWSYY, CDR2 QGS. V lost 1 base to trimming and J lost 0 bases; unmatched junction nucleotides: 19. The CDR3 contains 21 residues. The CDR3 is CALGERTFRSGGPTYTDKLIF. Written as DNA, the CDR3 is TGTGCTCTTGGGGAACGGACCTTCCGATCTGGGGGACCCACGTACACCGATAAACTCATCTTT.

This sequence joins TRDV1 and TRDJ1, with 8 bases aligning to TRDD3. V lost 3 bases to trimming and J lost 2 bases; unmatched junction nucleotides: 17. CDR3 length equals 19 residues. Germline V CDR1 and CDR2: TSWWSYY, QGS. In DNA form, the CDR3 reads TGTGCTCTTGGGGAGATTCCACCTGATTACTGGGGGCTAACCGATAAACTCATCTTT. Translation gives CALGEIPPDYWGLTDKLIF.

The J gene is TRDJ1, the V gene TRDV1; 8 bases map to TRDD3. The germline V gene encodes CDR1 TSWWSYY and CDR2 QGS. The CDR3 length is 18 residues. After removal of 1 base from V and 0 bases from J, the junction contained 10 bases not matched to a gene. CDR3 in amino acids: CALGERNPHWGYTDKLIF. The CDR3 DNA reads as TGTGCTCTTGGGGAACGCAACCCCCACTGGGGGTACACCGATAAACTCATCTTT.

J is TRDJ1 and V is TRDV1, with D perhaps being TRDD2 or TRDD3 (5 bases each). Trimming took 4 bases from V and 3 from J, leaving 21 bases between them. From germline, CDR1 is TSWWSYY and CDR2 QGS. The CDR3 length is 17 residues. CDR3 protein: CALGGPSTQGKPDKLIF. In DNA, the CDR3 is TGTGCTCTTGGGGGGCCTTCGACACAGGGGAAACCCGATAAACTCATCTTT.

The chain joins TRDV1 to TRDJ1; D is perhaps TRDD2 (5 bases). Trimming took 2 bases from V and 0 from J, leaving 13 bases between them. This CDR3 has 16 amino acids. Germline CDR1 is TSWWSYY and CDR2 is QGS. The CDR3 sequence is CALGEVFLPYTDKLIF. The DNA of the CDR3 is TGTGCTCTTGGGGAAGTTTTCCTCCCGTACACCGATAAACTCATCTTT.

This clone was observed a few times. V gene TRDV1 combines with J gene TRDJ1; 9 nucleotides match TRDD2. CDR1 and CDR2 (germline): TSWWSYY, QGS. V trimming: 2 bases; J trimming: 0 bases; junction bases outside the gene matches: 16. The CDR3 length is 20 residues. The CDR3 is CALGESVPSYGFLYTDKLIF. CDR3 DNA: TGTGCTCTTGGGGAATCGGTCCCTTCCTACGGCTTTCTGTACACCGATAAACTCATCTTT.

This clone was seen a handful of times. The chain couples TRDV1 to TRDJ1; 12 nucleotides line up with TRDD3. CDR3 size: 20 residues. V was pared by 3 bases and J by 3 bases, with 17 bases of the junction left unmatched. In germline, CDR1 is TSWWSYY, CDR2 QGS. The CDR3 sequence: CALGEDTYLRYWGIPDKLIF. CDR3 DNA: TGTGCTCTTGGGGAGGACACCTACTTGAGGTACTGGGGGATACCCGATAAACTCATCTTT.

The chain employs TRDV1 and TRDJ1, with D perhaps TRDD2 or TRDD3 (8 bases each). The V gene's germline CDR1 is TSWWSYY and CDR2 QGS. V shed 2 bases and J shed 1 base, with 23 bases lying between them. CDR3 size: 19 residues. The CDR3 nucleotides are TGTGCTCTTGGGGAAACTTCCTACGGGCACTGGGGGGCCACCGATAAACTCATCTTT. Its protein product is CALGETSYGHWGATDKLIF.

This clone has more than one count but fewer than ten. The V and J genes are TRDV1 and TRDJ1, with D possibly TRDD3 on 5 matching bases. The CDR3 extends over 22 amino acids. Trimming took off 0 bases at V and 4 bases at J, with 33 bases between the two ends. Germline V lookup: CDR1 TSWWSYY, CDR2 QGS. The CDR3 spells CALGELETSQLSYYTFGDKLIF. The CDR3 nucleotides read TGTGCTCTTGGGGAACTGGAAACATCCCAACTAAGCTATTATACGTTCGGCGATAAACTCATCTTT.

The rearrangement joins TRDV1 to TRDJ1, with 12 bases identical to TRDD3. After removal of 0 bases from V and 4 bases from J, the junction contained 30 bases not matched to a gene. The CDR3 is 25 amino acids. The germline V gene has CDR1 TSWWSYY and CDR2 QGS. DNA of the CDR3: TGTGCTCTTGGGGAACTAGTATCCGGAGGGACTTCCTTGGGGACTGGGGGATACAAGATCGATAAACTCATCTTT. Amino acid sequence: CALGELVSGGTSLGTGGYKIDKLIF.

The chain uses TRDV1 and TRDJ2; a weak D match, TRDD3 (8 bases). Trimming pared 2 bases from V and 0 bases from J, leaving 31 bases between. Germline CDR1 TSWWSYY, CDR2 QGS. This CDR3 has 23 residues. The CDR3 sequence: CALGEVLEFLRTGGFALTAQLFF. The CDR3, as DNA: TGTGCTCTTGGGGAAGTGTTGGAGTTCCTACGAACTGGGGGGTTCGCTTTGACAGCACAACTCTTCTTT.

The J gene is TRDJ1, the V gene TRDV1; D is undetermined. The V end was cut by 0 bases, the J end by 1 base, with 12 bases between. The CDR3 has 16 amino acids. CDR1 and CDR2 (germline): TSWWSYY, QGS. CDR3 sequence: CALGELRPSSTDKLIF. CDR3 sequence (DNA): TGTGCTCTTGGGGAACTGCGCCCCTCAAGCACCGATAAACTCATCTTT.

The genes are TRDV1 and TRDJ1; 13 nucleotides align to TRDD3. Germline CDR1 is TSWWSYY and CDR2 is QGS. The V and J ends lost 2 bases and 0 bases, in that order; junction bases with no gene match: 24. The CDR3 spans 24 residues. The DNA of the CDR3 is TGTGCTCTTGGGGAAGCGGTCCGAGTACTGGGGGATACGGGGGGAAGGGGGTACACCGATAAACTCATCTTT. It specifies CALGEAVRVLGDTGGRGYTDKLIF.

This chain links TRDV1 with TRDJ1, with TRDD3 matching over 11 bases. The germline V gene encodes CDR1 TSWWSYY and CDR2 QGS. J gave up 9 bases and V 0 bases, and 33 bases lay outside the gene matches. This CDR3 is 24 amino acids long. This CDR3 is CALGELHPGLPQKWGIRPNNELIF. CDR3 DNA sequence: TGTGCTCTTGGGGAACTACACCCCGGCCTTCCGCAGAAATGGGGGATACGCCCGAATAATGAACTCATCTTT.

About this clone: Other DNA sequences in the same sample also yield this CDR3. The chain is built from TRDV1 and TRDJ1; 9 bases align to TRDD3. Germline V CDR1 and CDR2: TSWWSYY, QGS. V lost 9 bases, J lost 0 bases, and 17 bases stayed unmatched. The CDR3 is 18 amino acids. The CDR3 loop reads CALGPRSGGYWDTDKLIF. The DNA of the CDR3 is TGTGCTCTGGGCCCTCGTTCCGGGGGATACTGGGACACCGATAAACTCATCTTT.

The rearrangement links TRDV1 to TRDJ1; perhaps TRDD3 as D (6 bases). The germline V and J ends were trimmed by 4 bases and 0 bases, with 21 bases remaining between them. The CDR3 has 18 residues. Germline CDR1 TSWWSYY, CDR2 QGS. The CDR3 DNA reads TGTGCTCTTGGGGCACTACGACGGGGGGACCCGTACACCGATAAACTCATCTTT. Translating it yields CALGALRRGDPYTDKLIF.

In this sample, this clone turned up a few times. The V gene is TRDV1, the J gene TRDJ1, with 10 positions matching TRDD3. V dropped 0 bases and J dropped 3; count of bases not matched to a gene: 7. Germline V CDR1 and CDR2: TSWWSYY, QGS. This CDR3 spans 17 amino acids. In DNA form, the CDR3 reads TGTGCTCTTGGGGAACTCCCAGGGGGATACGTGGCCGATAAACTCATCTTT. Amino acids: CALGELPGGYVADKLIF.

The J gene is TRDJ1, the V gene TRDV1; 9 bases map to TRDD3. The junction had 14 bases not matched to a gene; V was cut back by 0 bases and J by 0 bases. CDR1 is TSWWSYY, CDR2 QGS, per germline. The CDR3 length is 20 residues. The CDR3 loop reads CALGELDWGTGNSYTDKLIF. In DNA, the CDR3 is TGTGCTCTTGGGGAACTGGACTGGGGGACAGGTAATTCGTACACCGATAAACTCATCTTT.

Only a few counts were recorded for this clone. The chain recombines TRDV1 with TRDJ1; D possibly corresponds to TRDD2 (8 bases). CDR3 length: 19 amino acids. Trimming stripped 9 bases from V and 0 bases from J, with 29 bases between. In germline, CDR1 is TSWWSYY, CDR2 QGS. The CDR3 coding sequence is TGTGCTCTCGGAGGGTTGGCTTCCTACCTCCTGGGGGACACCGATAAACTCATCTTT. Amino acids: CALGGLASYLLGDTDKLIF.

The V and J genes are TRDV1 and TRDJ1; 7 bases map to TRDD3. The CDR3 loop spans 19 amino acids. The J segment lost 3 bases and the V segment lost 4 bases, leaving 20 bases of the junction unmatched. Germline values: CDR1 TSWWSYY, CDR2 QGS. The CDR3 sequence is CALGAAVPRLADTADKLIF. CDR3 sequence (DNA): TGTGCTCTTGGGGCGGCGGTCCCGAGACTGGCGGATACGGCCGATAAACTCATCTTT.

The chain links TRDV1 to TRDJ1; 11 bases are a match to TRDD3. V dropped 0 bases and J dropped 9; count of bases not matched to a gene: 36. The CDR3 loop spans 25 amino acids. Germline V lookup: CDR1 TSWWSYY, CDR2 QGS. CDR3 sequence (DNA): TGTGCTCTTGGGGAACTAGCACTTTCCTCATTTCAATACAATCCCTCGTACTGGGGGATAAGGGAACTCATCTTT. It yields the protein CALGELALSSFQYNPSYWGIRELIF.

The J gene is TRDJ1, the V gene TRDV1, with 10 nucleotides matching TRDD3. The trim removed 0 bases at V and 1 base at J, leaving 23 bases unmatched. Germline loops: CDR1 TSWWSYY, CDR2 QGS. CDR3 length equals 23 residues. As DNA, the CDR3 is TGTGCTCTTGGGGAACTTACCTACGACTCTGTACTGGGGGATCCCTTACCCACCGATAAACTCATCTTT. Amino acid sequence: CALGELTYDSVLGDPLPTDKLIF.

The V gene is TRDV1, the J gene TRDJ2; perhaps TRDD3 as D (6 bases). CDR1 is TSWWSYY and CDR2 is QGS in the germline V gene. This CDR3 region has 19 residues. V was trimmed by 3 bases and J by 2 bases, leaving 22 bases between them. CDR3 sequence: CALGDRFGYVGVLTAQLFF. The CDR3 nucleotides read TGTGCTCTTGGGGACCGGTTTGGCTACGTGGGGGTGTTGACAGCACAACTCTTCTTT.

This chain uses TRDV1 with TRDJ1, with a possible D match to TRDD3 (5 bases). The length of the CDR3 is 11 residues. V lost 6 bases to trimming and J lost 7 bases, with 9 bases between them. Per the germline V gene, CDR1 is TSWWSYY and CDR2 is QGS. CDR3 sequence: CALGLGIKLIF. DNA for the CDR3: TGTGCTCTTGGTCTCGGGATTAAACTCATCTTT.

The rearrangement joins TRDV1 to TRDJ1; 9 bases agree with TRDD3. Trimming at V came to 5 bases and at J to 2 bases, leaving 24 bases not matched to a gene. CDR1 and CDR2 (germline): TSWWSYY, QGS. The CDR3 runs 21 residues. CDR3 sequence (DNA): TGTGCTCTTGGGCCGATGTTTCTCTCCCTGGGGGATCCCCTTAATACCGATAAACTCATCTTT. Encoded protein: CALGPMFLSLGDPLNTDKLIF.

On this clone: The junction departs from the called germline gene at one end, perhaps through a read error. The chain is built from TRDV1 and TRDJ1, with 13 bases that match TRDD3. Germline lookup yields CDR1 TSWWSYY and CDR2 QGS. The CDR3 runs 22 residues. The CDR3, as DNA: TGTGCTCTCGGGGAACGAACTGGGGGATACGCTCGATACGACGCTAATACCGATAAACTCATCTTT. Translation: CALGERTGGYARYDANTDKLIF.

The chain employs TRDV1 and TRDJ1, with 9 bases that match TRDD2. CDR1 is TSWWSYY, CDR2 QGS, per germline. The V gene end was trimmed by 3 bases and the J gene end by 8 bases; junction bases not matched to a gene: 16. CDR3 length equals 17 residues. The DNA of the CDR3 is TGTGCTCTTGGGGATGGCCTTCCTACGATTGGGGGCAAAAAACTCATCTTT. Protein: CALGDGLPTIGGKKLIF.

The chain links TRDV1 to TRDJ1; tentatively, D is TRDD3 (5 bases). CDR3 length equals 19 residues. The V end lost 1 base, the J end lost 0 bases, and 21 bases lay between the germline ends. CDR1 and CDR2 from the germline V gene are TSWWSYY and QGS. The CDR3: CALGERIGGDLSYTDKLIF. The DNA for the CDR3 is TGTGCTCTTGGGGAACGTATAGGTGGGGACCTTTCTTACACCGATAAACTCATCTTT.

This chain joins TRDV1 and TRDJ1; D could derive from TRDD2 or TRDD3 (7 bases each). Per the germline V gene, CDR1 is TSWWSYY and CDR2 is QGS. The CDR3 spans 20 residues. Between the trimmed V and J ends, which lost 1 base and 4 bases, there was a span of 28 bases. CDR3 bases: TGTGCTCTTGGGGAACCCCCCTTTCCTACGTTCTGGGGGGTTAACGATAAACTCATCTTT. It translates to CALGEPPFPTFWGVNDKLIF.